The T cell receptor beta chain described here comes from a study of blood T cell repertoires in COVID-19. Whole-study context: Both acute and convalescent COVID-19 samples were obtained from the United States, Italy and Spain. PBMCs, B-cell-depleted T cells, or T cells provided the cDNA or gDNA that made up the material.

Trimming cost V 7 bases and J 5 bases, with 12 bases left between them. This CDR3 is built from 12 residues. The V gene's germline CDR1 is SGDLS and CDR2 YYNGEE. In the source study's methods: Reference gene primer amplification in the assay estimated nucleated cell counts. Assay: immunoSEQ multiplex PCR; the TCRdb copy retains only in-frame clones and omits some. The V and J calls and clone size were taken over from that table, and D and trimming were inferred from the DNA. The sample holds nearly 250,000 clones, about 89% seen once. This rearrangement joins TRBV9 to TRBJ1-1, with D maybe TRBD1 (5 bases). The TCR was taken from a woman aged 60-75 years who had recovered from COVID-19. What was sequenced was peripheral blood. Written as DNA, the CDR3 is TGTGCCAGCGGTCCAGGGAGGACTGAAGCTTTCTTT. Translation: CASGPGRTEAFF.